Below, 28 T cell receptor beta chains from the same sample are listed, as sequenced in a study of shared clonotypes between healthy human individuals. Measured with immunoSEQ multiplex PCR; TCRdb has only the in-frame clones, and not every one. The sample lists about 380,000 clones; approximately 96% were seen once. The specimen was memory CD8+ T cells sorted from blood. Subset specified: CD45RO+ cells pooled with CCR7-negative TemRA cells. The receptor set was obtained from a man aged 25 to 45 in good health.

The chain is built from TRBV6-5 and TRBJ1-2; D unclear. This CDR3 comprises 14 residues. CDR1 is MNHEY, CDR2 SVGAGI, per germline. Trimming removed 5 bases from V and 2 bases from J, with 12 bases in between. CDR3 amino acids: CASSNGPANYGYTF. CDR3 DNA: TGTGCCAGCAGTAACGGTCCGGCCAACTATGGCTACACCTTC.

V and J are TRBV29-1 and TRBJ2-1, with 13 bases matching TRBD2. Germline trimming cut 6 bases from V and 1 base from J; bases unmatched to any gene: 9. The V gene's germline CDR1 is SQVTM and CDR2 ANQGSEA. The CDR3 runs 17 residues. DNA for the CDR3: TGCAGCGTGGAGGGACTAGCGGGGTTTGAGTCCTACAATGAGCAGTTCTTC. Protein: CSVEGLAGFESYNEQFF.

The gene calls are TRBV19 and TRBJ2-7, with D maybe TRBD1 (6 bases). The CDR3 length is 16 residues. Germline V CDR1 and CDR2: LNHDA, SQIVND (reference sequence). Deletions cut 9 bases from V and 5 bases from J, with 26 bases between. CDR3 in amino acids: CASTPIHSTGSNEQYF. CDR3 sequence (DNA): TGTGCCAGCACCCCGATCCATTCTACAGGGTCCAACGAGCAGTACTTC. Filled out from reference TRBV19 and TRBJ2-7, the complete variable domain reads DGGITQSPKYLFRKEGQNVTLSCEQNLNHDAMYWYRQDPGQGLRLIYYSQIVNDFQKGDIAEGYSVSREKKESFPLTVTSAQKNPTAFYLCASTPIHSTGSNEQYFGPGTRLTVT.

As regards this clone: The sample has other DNA sequences that encode this CDR3 too. CDR3 coding DNA: TGTGCCAGCAGTTTCTCCGGGACCTACGAGCAGTACTTC. Its translation is CASSFSGTYEQYF. The genes are TRBV28 and TRBJ2-7; TRBD2 is a possible D gene (5 bases). CDR1 is MDHEN, CDR2 SYDVKM, per germline. V shed 3 bases and J shed 2 bases, with 8 bases lying between them. The CDR3 has 13 residues.

The chain links TRBV19 to TRBJ2-4; 7 bases agree with TRBD2. Germline loops: CDR1 LNHDA, CDR2 SQIVND (reference sequence). This CDR3 is built from 14 residues. With V trimmed by 4 bases and J by 5 bases, 5 bases remained unmatched. In nucleotides, the CDR3 is TGTGCCAGTAGTAAGCGGGACTCACAAAACATTCAGTACTTC. Residues: CASSKRDSQNIQYF.

The chain couples TRBV2 to TRBJ1-1, with a weak D call TRBD1 (6 bases). This CDR3 has 13 amino acids. Trimming took 4 bases from V and 4 from J, leaving 10 bases between them. From germline, CDR1 is SNHLY and CDR2 FYNNEI. CDR3 in amino acids: CASSGVGGTEAFF. Here the CDR3 DNA reads TGTGCCAGCAGTGGAGTAGGGGGCACTGAAGCTTTCTTT.

The chain uses TRBV27 and TRBJ2-7; 9 bases fit TRBD1. The J segment lost 1 base and the V segment lost 10 bases, leaving 11 bases of the junction unmatched. The CDR3 length is 15 residues. The V gene's germline CDR1 is MNHEY and CDR2 SMNVEV (reference sequence). CDR3 bases: TGTGCCACCGCCCGTACCGGGACAGGGTCCTACGAGCAGTACTTC. It translates to CATARTGTGSYEQYF.

This sequence joins TRBV7-2 and TRBJ2-7; D remains unclear. CDR1 and CDR2 from the germline V gene are SGHTA and FQGNSA. Trimming removed 2 bases at V and 3 bases at J, with 8 bases between. This CDR3 is built from 13 residues. The CDR3 DNA reads as TGTGCCAGCAGCTTATGGTATCGCTACGAGCAGTACTTC. Its protein product is CASSLWYRYEQYF.

The V call is TRBV6-5, the J call TRBJ2-2; the D is unclear. Germline CDR1 reads MNHEY; CDR2 reads SVGAGI. The CDR3 spans 14 residues. Deletions cut 8 bases from V and 5 bases from J, with 15 bases between. CDR3 nucleotides: TGTGCCAGCCATCGTGGCAGTCTAACCGGGGAGCTGTTTTTT. Its translation: CASHRGSLTGELFF.

The rearrangement links TRBV7-9 to TRBJ2-3, with a tentative D call TRBD2 (5 bases). The CDR3 consists of 12 residues. Trimming removed 8 bases at V and 7 bases at J, with 13 bases between. CDR1 SEHNR and CDR2 FQNEAQ come from the germline V gene (reference sequence). CDR3 coding DNA: TGTGCCAGCCTTCAACTAGAGAATACGCAGTATTTT. It translates to CASLQLENTQYF.

The chain uses TRBV2 and TRBJ2-1; tentatively, D is TRBD1 (8 bases). The CDR3 consists of 17 residues. Germline V CDR1 and CDR2: SNHLY, FYNNEI. The ends were cut back, 6 bases at V and 7 bases at J, with 25 bases in the middle. CDR3 sequence (DNA): TGTGCCAGCAGGGACAGGGCTGGGTGGTCGGGAGGTAATGAGCAGTTCTTC. Encoded protein: CASRDRAGWSGGNEQFF.

This clone was observed a single time. The J gene is TRBJ1-4, the V gene TRBV9; no firm D call. CDR1 is SGDLS, CDR2 YYNGEE, per germline. The CDR3 is 16 amino acids. Trimming stripped 0 bases from V and 0 bases from J, with 9 bases between. For the CDR3, the DNA is TGTGCCAGCAGCGTAGGCAGTTTATCAACTAATGAAAAACTGTTTTTT. Translation gives CASSVGSLSTNEKLFF.

The genes are TRBV2 and TRBJ2-7, with TRBD2 matching 7 bases. The V segment lost 3 bases and the J segment 2 bases; nucleotides outside the gene matches: 10. Germline CDR1 is SNHLY and CDR2 is FYNNEI. The CDR3 has 16 residues. CDR3 loop: CASSEVAGSVTYEQYF. CDR3 coding DNA: TGTGCCAGCAGTGAGGTAGCGGGTTCCGTTACCTACGAGCAGTACTTC.

V and J are TRBV27 and TRBJ1-2; perhaps TRBD1 as D (5 bases). The germline gives CDR1 MNHEY, CDR2 SMNVEV (reference sequence). This CDR3 has 16 residues. V was clipped by 6 bases and J by 5 bases, with 22 bases between them. The CDR3 bases are TGTGCCAGCAGCAAAGGGGCGGGGTCGTTTTCATATGGCTACACCTTC. It is translated as CASSKGAGSFSYGYTF.

The chain couples TRBV7-3 to TRBJ2-1; D gene unclear. CDR3 length: 15 amino acids. Trimming removed 5 bases from V and 0 bases from J, with 11 bases in between. Germline V lookup: CDR1 SGHTA, CDR2 FQGTGA. The CDR3 is CASSRASSSYNEQFF. CDR3 coding DNA: TGTGCCAGCAGCAGGGCCTCGAGCTCCTACAATGAGCAGTTCTTC.

This sequence joins TRBV6-5 and TRBJ2-1; D gene ambiguous. Germline V CDR1 and CDR2: MNHEY, SVGAGI. This CDR3 comprises 14 residues. Trimming took 6 bases from V and 3 from J, leaving 12 bases between them. CDR3 sequence: CASRSGSRYNEQFF. CDR3 sequence (DNA): TGTGCCAGCAGAAGTGGCAGTCGCTACAATGAGCAGTTCTTC.

The chain is built from TRBV2 and TRBJ2-1; D is perhaps TRBD2 (5 bases). This CDR3 is built from 15 residues. Per germline, CDR1 SNHLY and CDR2 FYNNEI. Deletions cut 6 bases from V and 2 bases from J, with 14 bases between. This CDR3 is CASRELDSPYNEQFF. CDR3 sequence (DNA): TGTGCCAGCAGGGAACTGGACTCACCCTACAATGAGCAGTTCTTC.

Here the CDR3 DNA reads TGCGCCAGCAGTTCTTATACCAGAAAAGAGACCCAGTACTTC. It translates to CASSSYTRKETQYF. V usage is TRBV10-1 and J usage is TRBJ2-5; D is unresolved. Germline lookup yields CDR1 WNHNN and CDR2 SYGVQD (reference sequence). CDR3 length: 14 amino acids. Trimming removed 5 bases from V and 3 bases from J, with 13 bases in between.

On this clone itself: Other DNA sequences from this sample encode an identical CDR3 as well. CDR3 in DNA: TGTGCCTGGAGTGTACGATATGGCTACACCTTC. Residues: CAWSVRYGYTF. The chain links TRBV30 to TRBJ1-2, with no clear D. The V gene lost 0 bases and the J gene lost 5 bases, with 4 bases spanning the gap. Germline CDR1 is GTSNPN and CDR2 is SVGIG (reference sequence). This CDR3 is built from 11 residues.

The V call is TRBV10-3, the J call TRBJ2-5; D is possibly TRBD2 (5 bases). Trimming cost V 11 bases and J 2 bases, with 9 bases left between them. The germline CDR1 and CDR2 sequences are ENHRY and SYGVKD. The CDR3 spans 11 residues. The DNA of the CDR3 is TGTGCCTCCGGGGTACAAGAGACCCAGTACTTC. Translating it yields CASGVQETQYF.

The V gene is TRBV28, the J gene TRBJ1-2; 7 nucleotides line up with TRBD1. The CDR3 extends over 12 amino acids. Looked up from germline, CDR1 is MDHEN and CDR2 is SYDVKM. Germline trimming cut 7 bases from V and 4 bases from J; bases unmatched to any gene: 3. CDR3 nucleotides: TGTGCCAGCAAGGGGGCAATCTATGGCTACACCTTC. Protein sequence: CASKGAIYGYTF.

The chain uses TRBV30 and TRBJ2-1, with 15 bases matching TRBD2. From germline, CDR1 is GTSNPN and CDR2 SVGIG (reference sequence). J gave up 2 bases and V 2 bases, and 7 bases lay outside the gene matches. This CDR3 region has 18 residues. The CDR3 coding sequence is TGTGCCTGGAGTTGGGACGGACTAGCGGGAGGGCCCTACAATGAGCAGTTCTTC. It translates to CAWSWDGLAGGPYNEQFF.

The rearrangement joins TRBV6-5 to TRBJ2-7; D ambiguous. Trimming left V 6 bases short and J 0 bases short, with 12 bases between. Germline assignment: CDR1 MNHEY and CDR2 SVGAGI. CDR3 length equals 14 residues. The DNA for the CDR3 is TGTGCCAGCAGCCTGATTTGGGACTCCTACGAGCAGTACTTC. Protein product: CASSLIWDSYEQYF.

This clone came up once. The chain uses TRBV29-1 and TRBJ2-7; 8 bases map to TRBD1. This CDR3 has 13 amino acids. Trimming removed 4 bases from V and 5 bases from J; junction bases left unmatched: 7. Per the germline V gene, CDR1 is SQVTM and CDR2 is ANQGSEA. CDR3 loop: CSVAYRGYNEQYF. The CDR3 coding sequence is TGCAGCGTTGCCTACAGGGGGTACAACGAGCAGTACTTC.

The chain recombines TRBV11-2 with TRBJ1-2; tentative D call: TRBD1 (5 bases). The ends were cut back, 3 bases at V and 8 bases at J, with 10 bases in the middle. Per germline, CDR1 SGHAT and CDR2 FQNNGV. This CDR3 is built from 12 residues. This chain's CDR3 is CASSLSGDGYTF. DNA of the CDR3: TGTGCCAGCAGCTTGTCGGGGGACGGCTACACCTTC.

The chain couples TRBV30 to TRBJ1-5, with a weak D call TRBD1 (6 bases). Per germline, CDR1 GTSNPN and CDR2 SVGIG (reference sequence). The CDR3 is 13 residues long. Trimming left V 1 base short and J 5 bases short, with 9 bases between. CDR3 in DNA: TGTGCCTGGAGTGCGACAGGAGATCAGCCCCAGCATTTT. Translated, it gives CAWSATGDQPQHF.

The chain has TRBV6-1 and TRBJ2-7; D uncertain. The CDR3 contains 13 residues. Germline CDR1 reads MNHNS; CDR2 reads SASEGT. Trimming removed 2 bases from V and 0 bases from J, with 5 bases in between. CDR3 protein: CASSETFSYEQYF. In DNA, the CDR3 is TGTGCCAGCAGTGAAACCTTCTCCTACGAGCAGTACTTC.

As to this clone: The sample has other DNA sequences that encode this CDR3 too. This chain links TRBV7-8 with TRBJ2-1; 11 bases map to TRBD2. J lost 4 bases, V lost 3 bases, and 2 bases had no gene match. Germline CDR1 is SGHVS and CDR2 is FQNEAQ. The CDR3 length is 15 residues. The CDR3 DNA is TGTGCCAGCAGCTTTACTAGCGGGAGTTACAATGAGCAGTTCTTC. Amino acids: CASSFTSGSYNEQFF.